These 15 T cell receptor beta chains were sequenced from one sample in a study of blood T cell repertoires in COVID-19. Here immunoSEQ multiplex PCR was the method, and the copy in TCRdb shows in-frame clones only, minus some. Of around 330,000 clones listed, around nine tenths are singletons. Sequenced input: PBMCs or T cells enriched from blood (not recorded which). The receptor set was obtained from a woman aged 40 to 49 who had recovered from COVID-19.

The V gene is TRBV2, the J gene TRBJ2-7, with 10 bases fitting TRBD1. The CDR3 has 13 residues. The trim removed 8 bases at V and 6 bases at J, leaving 7 bases unmatched. Looked up from germline, CDR1 is SNHLY and CDR2 is FYNNEI. The CDR3 region is CASFRDRGSEQYF. The DNA of the CDR3 is TGTGCCAGCTTCCGGGACAGGGGCTCCGAGCAGTACTTC.

The gene calls are TRBV5-6 and TRBJ2-5; a possible D gene is TRBD1 (6 bases). CDR3 length equals 17 residues. From germline, CDR1 is SGHDT and CDR2 YYEEEE. Trimming pared 4 bases from V and 3 bases from J, leaving 22 bases between. CDR3 in amino acids: CASSTRWLQGVEETQYF. The CDR3 DNA sequence: TGTGCCAGCAGCACACGTTGGCTACAGGGAGTGGAAGAGACCCAGTACTTC.

V usage is TRBV11-1 and J usage is TRBJ2-5; 10 bases map to TRBD2. This CDR3 contains 15 residues. V lost 3 bases, J lost 2 bases, and 3 bases stayed unmatched. Per the germline V gene, CDR1 is SGHAT and CDR2 is FQDESV (reference sequence). CDR3: CASSLLAGVQETQYF. The CDR3 region has the DNA TGTGCCAGCAGCTTGCTAGCGGGGGTGCAAGAGACCCAGTACTTC.

The chain joins TRBV10-1 to TRBJ1-3; D call uncertain. In germline, CDR1 is WNHNN, CDR2 SYGVQD (reference sequence). The CDR3 consists of 14 residues. Trimming took off 8 bases at V and 3 bases at J, with 14 bases between the two ends. The CDR3 reads CASGRGSSGNTIYF. The CDR3 DNA follows: TGCGCCAGCGGCCGGGGATCGAGTGGAAACACCATATATTTT.

The chain employs TRBV29-1 and TRBJ2-3; 11 bases line up with TRBD1. With 1 base clipped from V and 7 bases from J, the junction kept 7 bases outside the gene matches. CDR3 size: 15 residues. CDR1 and CDR2 (germline): SQVTM, ANQGSEA. CDR3 DNA: TGCAGCGTTGAAGTTAGGGGGACAGGGGGTTATACGCAGTATTTT. Its translation is CSVEVRGTGGYTQYF.

The chain employs TRBV5-1 and TRBJ2-1, with a possible D match to TRBD2 (5 bases). Germline V CDR1 and CDR2: SGHRS, YFSETQ. The CDR3 loop spans 15 amino acids. The V end was cut by 4 bases, the J end by 8 bases, with 19 bases between. The CDR3 is CASSPPGKGNDEQFF. The CDR3 DNA is TGCGCCAGCAGCCCCCCGGGAAAAGGGAACGATGAGCAGTTCTTC.

This chain links TRBV2 with TRBJ1-5; the D is unclear. CDR3 length equals 13 residues. Trimming shortened V by 7 bases and J by 1 base, and 8 bases separated the two germline ends. Germline-derived CDR1 and CDR2 are SNHLY and FYNNEI. The CDR3 reads CASTRESNQPQHF. CDR3 nucleotide sequence: TGTGCCAGCACTCGGGAAAGCAATCAGCCCCAGCATTTT.

This sequence joins TRBV18 and TRBJ1-2, with 7 bases fitting TRBD1. The CDR3 is 15 residues long. The germline gives CDR1 KGHSH, CDR2 LQKENI. After removal of 3 bases from V and 2 bases from J, the junction contained 6 bases not matched to a gene. The CDR3 DNA reads TGTGCCAGCTCACCCCAGGGACAGTTGAACTATGGCTACACCTTC. Translation: CASSPQGQLNYGYTF.

The rearrangement uses TRBV5-1 and TRBJ1-4, with TRBD1 matching over 7 bases. Germline V gives CDR1 SGHRS, CDR2 YFSETQ. V was clipped by 4 bases and J by 4 bases; unmatched bases: 4. CDR3 length equals 14 residues. This CDR3 reads CASSQWDSNEKLFF. DNA for the CDR3: TGCGCCAGCAGCCAGTGGGACAGTAATGAAAAACTGTTTTTT.

V is TRBV7-2 and J is TRBJ2-7; 8 bases match TRBD2. V shed 5 bases and J 2 bases; nucleotides not matched to a gene: 8. CDR3 size: 15 residues. CDR1 is SGHTA and CDR2 is FQGNSA in the germline V gene. This CDR3 reads CASSPQVAGPYEQYF. The CDR3 coding sequence is TGTGCCAGCAGCCCCCAGGTAGCGGGGCCCTACGAGCAGTACTTC. The whole variable domain, filled in from reference TRBV7-2 and TRBJ2-7, reads GAGVSQSPSNKVTEKGKDVELRCDPISGHTALYWYRQSLGQGLEFLIYFQGNSAPDKSGLPSDRFSAERTGGSVSTLTIQRTQQEDSAVYLCASSPQVAGPYEQYFGPGTRLTVT.

The rearrangement joins TRBV5-4 to TRBJ1-2; 12 bases are a match to TRBD1. The germline V gene encodes CDR1 SGHNT and CDR2 YYREEE (reference sequence). J gave up 3 bases and V 4 bases, and 10 bases lay outside the gene matches. This CDR3 is built from 17 residues. The CDR3 here is CASSRPGTGGAYYGYTF. The CDR3 DNA reads as TGTGCCAGCAGCCGTCCCGGGACAGGGGGCGCCTACTATGGCTACACCTTC.

The V and J genes are TRBV28 and TRBJ1-3; 9 bases are a match to TRBD1. There are 16 residues in the CDR3. J gave up 4 bases and V 4 bases, and 8 bases lay outside the gene matches. Germline V gene sequence: CDR1 MDHEN, CDR2 SYDVKM. The CDR3 region is CASSSPGQGSGNTIYF. The CDR3 bases are TGTGCCAGCAGTTCTCCGGGACAGGGATCGGGAAACACCATATATTTT.

The chain uses TRBV21-1 and TRBJ2-1; whether TRBD2, the table's D call, matches the DNA was not checked. TRBV21-1 is annotated as a pseudogene. The CDR3 sequence is 16 residues long. The CDR3 here is CASSKKRRISGNEQFF. The CDR3 DNA sequence: TGTGCCAGCAGCAAAAAGAGAAGGATTAGCGGTAATGAGCAGTTCTTC.

The V gene is TRBV5-4, the J gene TRBJ1-1, with 7 nucleotides matching TRBD1. The CDR3 runs to 14 residues. J was trimmed by 4 bases and V by 1 base; bases with no gene match: 4. Germline V gene sequence: CDR1 SGHNT, CDR2 YYREEE (reference sequence). CDR3 protein: CASSLLAGGTEAFF. The CDR3 DNA is TGTGCCAGCAGCTTGTTGGCAGGGGGCACTGAAGCTTTCTTT.

The chain employs TRBV3-1 (or the pseudogene TRBV3-2) and TRBJ2-7; TRBD1 agrees at 8 bases. Germline V gene sequence: CDR1 LGHDT, CDR2 YNNKEL (reference sequence). With V trimmed by 0 bases and J by 4 bases, 8 bases remained unmatched. The CDR3 sequence is 16 residues long. The CDR3 nucleotides are TGTGCCAGCAGCCAAGATAGGAGGACAGGGTGGTACGAGCAGTACTTC. Its protein product is CASSQDRRTGWYEQYF.